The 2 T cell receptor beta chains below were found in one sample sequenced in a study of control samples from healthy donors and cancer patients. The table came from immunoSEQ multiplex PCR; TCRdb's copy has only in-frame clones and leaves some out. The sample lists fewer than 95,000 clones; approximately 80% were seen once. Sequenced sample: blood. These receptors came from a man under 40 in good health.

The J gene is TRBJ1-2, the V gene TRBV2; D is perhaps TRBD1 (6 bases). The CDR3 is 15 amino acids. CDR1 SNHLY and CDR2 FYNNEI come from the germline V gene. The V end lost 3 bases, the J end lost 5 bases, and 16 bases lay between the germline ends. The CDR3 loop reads CASSEQTGRGYGYTF. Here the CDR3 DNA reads TGTGCCAGCAGTGAGCAGACAGGTCGGGGTTATGGCTACACCTTC.

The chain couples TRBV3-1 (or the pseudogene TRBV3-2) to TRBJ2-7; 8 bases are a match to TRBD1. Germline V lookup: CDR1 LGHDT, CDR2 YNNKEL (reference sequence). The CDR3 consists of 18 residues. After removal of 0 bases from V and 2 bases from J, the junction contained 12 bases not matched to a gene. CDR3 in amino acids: CASSQDRRGPDFAYEQYF. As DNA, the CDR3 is TGTGCCAGCAGCCAAGATCGCAGGGGGCCAGATTTTGCCTACGAGCAGTACTTC.